The clone carrying this TCR beta chain turned up a few times. Antigen specificity is unknown. This sample was included in a study of CD8 T cells in ankylosing spondylitis. Study-wide points: Clones linked with disease were CD8+ and fairly uncommon in the peripheral blood. Characteristic of ankylosing spondylitis blood, it appeared, was a TCR beta motif comprising several highly homologous variants.

The germline V gene has CDR1 ENHRY and CDR2 SYGVKD. The germline V and J ends were trimmed by 5 bases and 7 bases, with 15 bases remaining between them. There are 13 residues in the CDR3. TCRdb recomputed calls from the 5' RACE reads with MiXCR, one row per CDR3 protein. The table records some 340,000 distinct CDR3 sequences, about 15% of them present only once. The chain uses TRBV10-3 and TRBJ2-7; D is uncertain. Sequencing was performed on blood, either unsorted or a sorted T cell fraction (not recorded which). The receptor was isolated from a male donor with ankylosing spondylitis or in good health (not recorded which). CDR3 sequence reads: CAISPSPEEEQYF. The CDR3 DNA sequence: TGTGCCATCAGTCCCAGCCCCGAGGAGGAGCAGTACTTC.